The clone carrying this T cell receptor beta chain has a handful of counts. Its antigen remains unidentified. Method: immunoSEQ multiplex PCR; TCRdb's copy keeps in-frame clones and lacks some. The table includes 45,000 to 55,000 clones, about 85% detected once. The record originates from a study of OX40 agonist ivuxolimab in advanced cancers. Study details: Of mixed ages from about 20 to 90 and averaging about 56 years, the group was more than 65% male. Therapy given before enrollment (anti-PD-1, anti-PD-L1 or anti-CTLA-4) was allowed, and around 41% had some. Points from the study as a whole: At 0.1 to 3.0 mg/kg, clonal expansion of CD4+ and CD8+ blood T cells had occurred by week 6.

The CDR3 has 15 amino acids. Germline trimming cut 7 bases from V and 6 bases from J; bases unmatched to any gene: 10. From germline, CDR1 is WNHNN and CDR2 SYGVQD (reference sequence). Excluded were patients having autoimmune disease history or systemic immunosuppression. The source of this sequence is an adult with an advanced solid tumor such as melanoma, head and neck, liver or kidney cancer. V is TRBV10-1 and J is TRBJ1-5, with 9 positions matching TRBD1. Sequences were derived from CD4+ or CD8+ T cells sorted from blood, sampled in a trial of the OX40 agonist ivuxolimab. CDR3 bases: TGCGCCAGCATCGACCTCGGGACAGGGTTTCAGCCCCAGCATTTT. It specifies CASIDLGTGFQPQHF.